These 16 T cell receptor beta chains came from one sample sequenced in a study of blood T cell repertoires in COVID-19. Assay used: immunoSEQ multiplex PCR; TCRdb lists only in-frame clones, some missing. Counted here are about 480,000 clones, approximately 87% occurring once; the ten biggest clones make up 1.5% to 2%. Sequenced input: PBMCs or T cells enriched from blood (not recorded which). All receptors come from a woman aged 40 to 50 who had recovered from COVID-19.

This chain joins TRBV7-2 and TRBJ2-2; the match to TRBD1 covers 7 bases. V was pared by 5 bases and J by 4 bases, with 10 bases of the junction left unmatched. From germline, CDR1 is SGHTA and CDR2 FQGNSA. The CDR3 spans 16 residues. The CDR3 DNA sequence: TGTGCCAGCAGCCCCCGTACGGGACAGATCACCGGGGAGCTGTTTTTT. Amino acids: CASSPRTGQITGELFF.

As for this clone: Other DNA sequences in this sample translate to the same CDR3. The V gene is TRBV4-3, the J gene TRBJ2-7, with 8 positions matching TRBD1. Germline V gives CDR1 LGHNA, CDR2 YSLEER. With V trimmed by 0 bases and J by 0 bases, 4 bases remained unmatched. CDR3 length equals 16 residues. This chain's CDR3 is CASSQDRTGFSYEQYF. Written as DNA, the CDR3 is TGCGCCAGCAGCCAAGATAGGACAGGGTTCTCCTACGAGCAGTACTTC.

Only one count was recorded for this clone. This chain links TRBV5-1 with TRBJ2-7; perhaps TRBD2 as D (7 bases). Germline V lookup: CDR1 SGHRS, CDR2 YFSETQ. V dropped 4 bases and J dropped 5 bases, with 19 bases sitting between them. The length of the CDR3 is 15 residues. The CDR3 DNA is TGCGCCAGCAGCCCTCACGGGGAGGGGGAGAACGAGCAGTACTTC. Translation gives CASSPHGEGENEQYF.

Points on this clone: Compared with germline, one end of the junction differs, possibly owing to a read error. This rearrangement joins TRBV7-7 to TRBJ2-5; D might be TRBD2 (7 bases). Germline lookup yields CDR1 SSHAT and CDR2 FNYEAQ (reference sequence). The CDR3 contains 15 residues. The CDR3 DNA follows: TGTGCTAGCAGCTTAGATGCGGGGGCTAGGGAGACCCAGTACTTC. It yields the protein CASSLDAGARETQYF.

The chain links TRBV11-2 to TRBJ2-5; no clear D gene. V shed 1 base and J shed 5 bases, with 8 bases lying between them. CDR3 length equals 13 residues. CDR1 is SGHAT, CDR2 FQNNGV, per germline. CDR3 bases: TGTGCCAGCAGCTTAGGTTTCAGGGAGACCCAGTACTTC. The encoded protein is CASSLGFRETQYF. Full variable domain (remainder filled in from reference TRBV11-2 and TRBJ2-5): EAGVAQSPRYKIIEKRQSVAFWCNPISGHATLYWYQQILGQGPKLLIQFQNNGVVDDSQLPKDRFSAERLKGVDSTLKIQPAKLEDSAVYLCASSLGFRETQYFGPGTRLLVL.

The chain combines TRBV30 with TRBJ1-3; unclear D gene. The CDR3 has 13 residues. The germline gives CDR1 GTSNPN, CDR2 SVGIG (reference sequence). Trimming cost V 1 base and J 3 bases, with 7 bases left between them. In DNA form, the CDR3 reads TGTGCCTGGAGTGAGAGGAATGGAAACACCATATATTTT. Translation: CAWSERNGNTIYF.

The chain employs TRBV7-8 and TRBJ1-2; D may be TRBD1 (5 bases). The V end was cut by 5 bases, the J end by 4 bases, with 8 bases between. The CDR3 loop spans 12 amino acids. Germline CDR1 SGHVS, CDR2 FQNEAQ. In DNA form, the CDR3 reads TGTGCCAGCAGCCCCGACAGCTATGGCTACACCTTC. It specifies CASSPDSYGYTF.

This sequence joins TRBV6-5 and TRBJ2-7; a possible D gene is TRBD2 (6 bases). The CDR3 runs to 14 residues. The V and J ends lost 5 bases and 1 base respectively, with 12 bases between them. The germline V gene has CDR1 MNHEY and CDR2 SVGAGI. CDR3 DNA sequence: TGTGCCAGCAGTCCTGGGGCGGGATCCTACGAGCAGTACTTC. It yields the protein CASSPGAGSYEQYF.

This chain connects TRBV9 to TRBJ2-1; D is perhaps TRBD2 (5 bases). The CDR3 is 16 residues long. Trimming removed 0 bases at V and 9 bases at J, with 19 bases between. Looked up from germline, CDR1 is SGDLS and CDR2 is YYNGEE. CDR3 residues: CASSVGSASWGTEQFF. The CDR3 DNA is TGTGCCAGCAGCGTAGGGTCGGCTAGCTGGGGAACTGAGCAGTTCTTC. The variable domain in full, with the rest retrieved from reference TRBV9 and TRBJ2-1, is DSGVTQTPKHLITATGQRVTLRCSPRSGDLSVYWYQQSLDQGLQFLIQYYNGEERAKGNILERFSAQQFPDLHSELNLSSLELGDSALYFCASSVGSASWGTEQFFGPGTRLTVL.

In its sample, this clone was seen a few times. The chain employs TRBV6-5 and TRBJ1-6, with D hard to call. Germline V gives CDR1 MNHEY, CDR2 SVGAGI. Trimming pared 0 bases from V and 6 bases from J, leaving 6 bases between. The CDR3 runs 14 residues. CDR3 protein: CASSYSNSNSPLHF. The CDR3 coding sequence is TGTGCCAGCAGTTACTCGAATAGTAATTCACCCCTCCACTTT.

This clone turned up a few times. The V and J genes are TRBV3-1 (or the pseudogene TRBV3-2) and TRBJ1-1; D gene unclear. Trimming shortened V by 4 bases and J by 1 base, and 10 bases separated the two germline ends. Germline CDR1 is LGHDT and CDR2 is YNNKEL (reference sequence). The CDR3 loop spans 14 amino acids. This CDR3 is CASSRTPGNTEAFF. CDR3 bases: TGTGCCAGCAGCCGAACTCCGGGGAACACTGAAGCTTTCTTT.

The CDR3 loop reads CASRTNSGTDYGYTF. CDR3 nucleotides: TGTGCCAGCAGGACAAACTCCGGGACAGACTATGGCTACACCTTC. The chain joins TRBV25-1 to TRBJ1-2; 7 bases line up with TRBD1. J gave up 3 bases and V 6 bases, and 10 bases lay outside the gene matches. This CDR3 spans 15 amino acids. Germline CDR1 and CDR2: MGHDK and SYGVNS.

This sequence joins TRBV6-5 and TRBJ2-7, with 9 bases lining up with TRBD2. CDR1 and CDR2 from the germline V gene are MNHEY and SVGAGI. The CDR3 is 14 residues long. V shed 7 bases, J shed 5 bases, and the junction held 9 bases outside the gene matches. CDR3 sequence reads: CASTASGKTHEQYF. The CDR3 nucleotides are TGTGCCAGCACGGCTAGCGGGAAAACCCACGAGCAGTACTTC.

J is TRBJ1-5 and V is TRBV7-2; maybe TRBD1 (6 bases). Germline values: CDR1 SGHTA, CDR2 FQGNSA. CDR3 length: 15 amino acids. The V and J ends lost 3 bases and 4 bases respectively, with 13 bases between them. The CDR3 DNA sequence: TGTGCCAGCAGCTTTTCGAGGGGGTCGAATCAGCCCCAGCATTTT. Its translation: CASSFSRGSNQPQHF. Using reference TRBV7-2 and TRBJ1-5 for the parts outside the CDR3, the full variable domain is GAGVSQSPSNKVTEKGKDVELRCDPISGHTALYWYRQSLGQGLEFLIYFQGNSAPDKSGLPSDRFSAERTGGSVSTLTIQRTQQEDSAVYLCASSFSRGSNQPQHFGDGTRLSIL.

The V call is TRBV5-1, the J call TRBJ1-1; D remains unclear. The CDR3 runs 14 residues. V lost 0 bases, J lost 4 bases, and 10 bases lay in between. The germline V gene encodes CDR1 SGHRS and CDR2 YFSETQ. The CDR3 is CASSLGPGVTEAFF. The CDR3, as DNA: TGCGCCAGCAGCTTGGGTCCCGGGGTCACTGAAGCTTTCTTT.

In this sample, this clone turned up a few times. The chain links TRBV29-1 to TRBJ1-1, with unresolved D. V was trimmed by 2 bases and J by 4 bases, leaving 11 bases between them. Germline CDR1 reads SQVTM; CDR2 reads ANQGSEA. The CDR3 has 13 residues. CDR3 residues: CSVEREAGTEAFF. In DNA form, the CDR3 reads TGCAGCGTTGAAAGGGAAGCGGGCACTGAAGCTTTCTTT.